This T cell receptor beta chain came from a study of graft-versus-host responses after intestinal transplantation. Overall study: Each of the recipients got a multivisceral, liver-intestinal, or isolated intestinal transplant. Points from the study as a whole: The presence of high graft-versus-host to host-versus-graft clonal ratios in allografts characterized patients with graft-donor T cell macrochimerism.

The CDR3 spans 15 residues. The germline V gene encodes CDR1 GTSNPN and CDR2 SVGIG (reference sequence). V lost 0 bases to trimming and J lost 5 bases, with 13 bases between them. Sequencing was performed with immunoSEQ multiplex PCR; in TCRdb, only in-frame clones are kept and a portion is missing. This table holds tens of thousands of clones, about 80% found once. Of note for this clone: Its matching antigen is unknown.

The receptor was derived from a human donor who received an intestinal transplant. The genes are TRBV30 and TRBJ2-2, with a weak D call TRBD1 (6 bases). Sequenced material: unstimulated CD8+ T cells sorted from spleen or lymph node cells, taken before intestinal transplant. The chain's CDR3 is CAWSVYRVFTGELFF. The CDR3, as DNA: TGTGCCTGGAGTGTCTACAGGGTATTTACCGGGGAGCTGTTTTTT.